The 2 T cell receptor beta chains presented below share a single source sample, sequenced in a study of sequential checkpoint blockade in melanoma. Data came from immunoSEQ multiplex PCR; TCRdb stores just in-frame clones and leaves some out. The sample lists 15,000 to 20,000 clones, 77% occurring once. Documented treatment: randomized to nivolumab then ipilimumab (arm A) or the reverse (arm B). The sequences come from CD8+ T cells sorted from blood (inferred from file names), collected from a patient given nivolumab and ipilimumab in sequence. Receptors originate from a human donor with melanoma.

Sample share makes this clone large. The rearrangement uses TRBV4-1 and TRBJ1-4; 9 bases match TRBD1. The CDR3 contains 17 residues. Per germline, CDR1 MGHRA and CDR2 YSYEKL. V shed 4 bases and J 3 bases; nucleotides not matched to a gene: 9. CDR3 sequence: CASSPVPGQGPNEKLFF. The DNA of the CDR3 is TGCGCCAGCAGCCCAGTCCCGGGACAGGGACCTAATGAAAAACTGTTTTTT.

CDR3 sequence reads: CASSLIGTGNEQYF. The CDR3, as DNA: TGTGCCAGCAGCTTAATAGGGACAGGCAACGAGCAGTACTTC. The genes are TRBV7-2 and TRBJ2-7; TRBD1 matches at 8 bases. This CDR3 spans 14 amino acids. Germline assignment: CDR1 SGHTA and CDR2 FQGNSA. J was trimmed by 5 bases and V by 2 bases; bases with no gene match: 5.